This T cell receptor beta chain comes out of a study of spatial heterogeneity in lung cancer. This CDR3 is built from 14 residues. CDR1 DFQATT and CDR2 SNEGSKA come from the germline V gene (reference sequence). V shed 6 bases, J shed 3 bases, and the junction held 9 bases outside the gene matches. Time point meaning: sample taken at primary tumor resection. Unsorted whole RNA of tumor, nontumor lung or frozen PBMC was sequenced. All TCR cDNA molecules were individually tagged with a unique molecular identifier. TCRdb independently ran MiXCR on the 5' RACE reads; one entry per CDR3 protein. Of around 89,000 distinct CDR3 sequences in the sample, more than 10% were seen once. This clonotype was recorded a few times.

The chain couples TRBV20-1 to TRBJ2-7; 9 bases align to TRBD1. The clonotype was recovered from a male donor with early-stage non-small cell lung cancer. The source material was PBMCs, sampled at surgery. CDR3 sequence reads: CSAHTGTGIYEQYF. The CDR3 DNA is TGCAGTGCACATACCGGGACAGGGATCTACGAGCAGTACTTC.